The T cell receptor beta chain described here comes from a study of blood T cell repertoires in COVID-19. Study context: COVID-19 samples, acute and convalescent, were from the United States, Italy and Spain.

Per the original data handling: Reference gene primer amplification in the assay estimated nucleated cell counts. Sequencing used immunoSEQ multiplex PCR; TCRdb keeps in-frame clones, though not all of them. D and trimming come from the DNA, and the V and J calls and clone size come from that table. The sample includes roughly 70,000 clones, over 70% seen only once; the top ten take around 21%. Germline V lookup: CDR1 SGHTA, CDR2 FQGTGA. The CDR3 is made up of 16 amino acids. Trimming removed 5 bases from V and 1 base from J, with 14 bases in between. The sequence came from a man aged 60 to 75 with acute or convalescent COVID-19. V usage is TRBV7-3 and J usage is TRBJ2-2; unclear D gene. The sample comprised peripheral blood. CDR3 sequence: CASSPSSPGNTGELFF. The CDR3 region has the DNA TGTGCCAGCAGCCCATCCTCCCCGGGGAACACCGGGGAGCTGTTTTTT.